This T cell receptor (beta chain) is from a study of cytomegalovirus exposure and HLA in healthy donors. The CDR3 has 17 residues. Germline CDR1 ENHRY, CDR2 SYGVKD. The trim removed 0 bases at V and 5 bases at J, leaving 12 bases unmatched. Both 60 Vbeta primers and 13 Jbeta primers went into the PCR. Profiled with immunoSEQ multiplex PCR; TCRdb holds only in-frame clones, not every one. The sample lists approximately 100,000 clones, 65% to 80% occurring once. Only a few counts were recorded for this clone. Regarding donors, all were healthy bone marrow donors. The source of this sequence is a man aged 50 to 59 in good health and CMV-seronegative. This rearrangement joins TRBV10-3 to TRBJ2-5, with 7 positions matching TRBD1. The sequencing sample was made of PBMCs. CDR3 loop: CAISESVATGTLETQYF. In DNA, the CDR3 is TGTGCCATCAGTGAGTCGGTGGCGACAGGGACGTTGGAGACCCAGTACTTC.